These 9 T cell receptor beta chains originate from one sample sequenced in a study of blood T cell repertoires in COVID-19. The method was immunoSEQ multiplex PCR; TCRdb's version includes in-frame clones alone and lacks a portion of them. The sample lists roughly 400,000 clones; about 83% were seen once. The sample taken for sequencing was PBMCs or T cells enriched from blood (not recorded which). All receptors come from a woman aged 50 to 65 who had recovered from COVID-19.

V is TRBV3-1 (or the pseudogene TRBV3-2) and J is TRBJ1-3, with a possible D match to TRBD1 (6 bases). Trimming stripped 4 bases from V and 2 bases from J, with 6 bases between. CDR1 is LGHDT, CDR2 YNNKEL, per germline (reference sequence). There are 13 residues in the CDR3. The CDR3 sequence: CASSPGAGNTIYF. In DNA form, the CDR3 reads TGTGCCAGCAGCCCAGGGGCTGGAAACACCATATATTTT.

The J gene is TRBJ1-2, the V gene TRBV27; possibly TRBD1 for D (6 bases). The length of the CDR3 is 14 residues. The V end was cut by 5 bases, the J end by 7 bases, with 17 bases between. The germline gives CDR1 MNHEY, CDR2 SMNVEV (reference sequence). CDR3 loop: CASSASTGEVGYTF. The CDR3 DNA reads as TGTGCCAGCAGTGCCTCGACAGGAGAGGTTGGCTACACCTTC.

The chain combines TRBV9 with TRBJ2-1; TRBD1 is a possible D gene (6 bases). The germline V gene encodes CDR1 SGDLS and CDR2 YYNGEE. The V end was cut by 4 bases, the J end by 7 bases, with 18 bases between. The CDR3 runs 15 residues. DNA for the CDR3: TGTGCCAGCAGCCCGGACAGAGCAACTCAAAATGAGCAGTTCTTC. Translating gives CASSPDRATQNEQFF.

Points on this clone: Other DNA sequences within the sample encode an identical CDR3. J is TRBJ2-3 and V is TRBV12-3 or TRBV12-4, with unresolved D. CDR3 length: 13 amino acids. Trimming shortened V by 4 bases and J by 0 bases, and 5 bases separated the two germline ends. This chain's CDR3 is CASSSLSTDTQYF. In nucleotides, the CDR3 is TGTGCCAGCAGTTCGCTAAGCACAGATACGCAGTATTTT.

The chain combines TRBV5-1 with TRBJ1-1; possible D gene TRBD1, 6 bases. The CDR3 is 14 amino acids. Germline CDR1 and CDR2: SGHRS and YFSETQ. V gave up 0 bases and J gave up 5 bases, with 11 bases separating them. The CDR3 loop is CASSLGEQGTEAFF. For the CDR3, the DNA is TGCGCCAGCAGCTTGGGGGAGCAGGGGACTGAAGCTTTCTTT.

The rearrangement links TRBV28 to TRBJ2-7; 8 bases are a match to TRBD1. Per the germline V gene, CDR1 is MDHEN and CDR2 is SYDVKM. The length of the CDR3 is 16 residues. Losses at the gene ends were 6 bases for V and 2 bases for J; bases not matched to a gene: 12. CDR3 in amino acids: CASSSVSGTGPYEQYF. The CDR3 bases are TGTGCCAGCAGCTCTGTTTCCGGGACAGGCCCCTACGAGCAGTACTTC.

V and J are TRBV7-8 and TRBJ1-3; D not resolved. Trimming took 1 base from V and 7 from J, leaving 11 bases between them. Per germline, CDR1 SGHVS and CDR2 FQNEAQ. The CDR3 extends over 14 amino acids. Here the CDR3 reads CASSLVGGSNTIYF. As DNA, the CDR3 is TGTGCCAGCAGCTTAGTTGGAGGGTCGAACACCATATATTTT.

The sample holds one count of this clone. The J gene is TRBJ2-5, the V gene TRBV5-1, with 10 bases lining up with TRBD2. Germline V gives CDR1 SGHRS, CDR2 YFSETQ. This CDR3 is built from 18 residues. Trimming took 2 bases from V and 0 from J; bases not matched to a gene: 10. As DNA, the CDR3 is TGCGCCAGCAGCTTCTCCCGTCTAGCGGGGGTTAACCAAGAGACCCAGTACTTC. Its protein product is CASSFSRLAGVNQETQYF. The full variable domain, in which reference TRBV5-1 and TRBJ2-5 provide the parts outside the CDR3, is KAGVTQTPRYLIKTRGQQVTLSCSPISGHRSVSWYQQTPGQGLQFLFEYFSETQRNKGNFPGRFSGRQFSNSRSEMNVSTLELGDSALYLCASSFSRLAGVNQETQYFGPGTRLLVL.

The V and J genes are TRBV5-1 and TRBJ1-4, with 7 bases identical to TRBD1. V lost 0 bases to trimming and J lost 8 bases; unmatched junction nucleotides: 4. Looked up from germline, CDR1 is SGHRS and CDR2 is YFSETQ. The CDR3 extends over 14 amino acids. The CDR3 DNA reads as TGCGCCAGCAGCTTGGGGGACAGTTCGGAAAAACTGTTTTTT. Its protein is CASSLGDSSEKLFF.